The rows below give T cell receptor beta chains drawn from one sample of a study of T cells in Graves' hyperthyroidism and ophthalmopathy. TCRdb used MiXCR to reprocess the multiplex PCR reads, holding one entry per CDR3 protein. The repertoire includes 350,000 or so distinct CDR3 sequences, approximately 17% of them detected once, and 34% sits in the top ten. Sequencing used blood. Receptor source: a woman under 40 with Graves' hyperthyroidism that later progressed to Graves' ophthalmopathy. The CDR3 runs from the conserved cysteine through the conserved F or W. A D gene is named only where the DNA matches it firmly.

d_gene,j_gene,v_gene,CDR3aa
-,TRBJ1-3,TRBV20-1,CSARDWDERSGNTIYF
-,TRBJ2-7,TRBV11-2,CASSSRASYEQYF
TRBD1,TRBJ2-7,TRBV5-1,CASSPEQGAVEQYF
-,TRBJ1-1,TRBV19,CASSITGLGTEAFF
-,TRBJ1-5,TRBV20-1,CSARDSLNQPQHF
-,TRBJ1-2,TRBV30,CAWIRGGGYGYTF
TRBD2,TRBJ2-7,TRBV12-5,CARLLAVAYEQYF
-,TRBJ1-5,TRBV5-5,CASSLPGLGNQPQHF
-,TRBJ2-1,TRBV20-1,CSARDKHRTNYYNEQFF
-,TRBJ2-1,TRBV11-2,CASSLDRPGFFDEQFF
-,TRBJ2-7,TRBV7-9,CASSLERARYEQYF
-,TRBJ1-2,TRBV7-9,CASSSASQLNYGYTF
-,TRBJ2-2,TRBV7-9,CASSLIVSANTGELFF
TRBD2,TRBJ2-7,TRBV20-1,CSARDSRASGDYEQYF
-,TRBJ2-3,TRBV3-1,CASSQDGSSRTDTQYF
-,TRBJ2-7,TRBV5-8,CASSLVEATYEQYF
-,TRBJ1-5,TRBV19,CASSAKWGNQPQHF
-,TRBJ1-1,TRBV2,CASSEASGAGLSTEAFF
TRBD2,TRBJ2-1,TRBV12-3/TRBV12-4,CASSGTSGGDNEQFF